Below are 16 T cell receptor beta chains sequenced from a single sample in a study of regulatory T cells in long-lasting Graves disease. Time point of the sample: persistent/refractory GD, antithyroid drugs over 5 years with positive TRAb. Generation of the TCR library employed RNA extracted from PBMCs. Sequencing libraries for TCR beta were prepared with iRepertoire HTBI primers and Arm-PCR of CDR3 regions. TCRdb re-derived calls from the multiplex PCR reads in MiXCR, one entry per CDR3 protein. The sample contains 700,000 or so distinct CDR3 sequences, 25% to 30% of which appear only once. This specimen was peripheral blood mononuclear cells (PBMCs), taken when the disease was refractory, from a patient treated with antithyroid drugs. Receptor source: a female donor with Graves disease.

The chain carries TRBV11-2 and TRBJ1-2, with D unresolved. The CDR3 is made up of 14 amino acids. Germline V gene sequence: CDR1 SGHAT, CDR2 FQNNGV. V lost 8 bases to trimming and J lost 2 bases, with 15 bases between them. The CDR3 spells CASGKSDGNYGYTF. The CDR3, as DNA: TGTGCCAGCGGCAAATCAGACGGCAACTATGGCTACACCTTC.

The chain carries TRBV6-1 and TRBJ2-7, with D possibly being TRBD1 or TRBD2 (5 bases each). Trimming left V 6 bases short and J 3 bases short, with 12 bases between. This CDR3 region has 13 residues. The germline gives CDR1 MNHNS, CDR2 SASEGT. The DNA for the CDR3 is TGTGCCAGCAGGGCCGGGACCTTCTACGAGCAGTACTTC. Translation gives CASRAGTFYEQYF.

The gene calls are TRBV30 and TRBJ1-5, with a possible D match to TRBD1 (5 bases). Deletions cut 5 bases from V and 6 bases from J, with 17 bases between. The CDR3 contains 14 residues. Per germline, CDR1 GTSNPN and CDR2 SVGIG (reference sequence). The CDR3 nucleotides are TGTGCCTGGGCCCCGACAGACAAGGGTCAGCCCCAGCATTTT. Its translation is CAWAPTDKGQPQHF. Based on the CDR3 plus reference TRBV30 and TRBJ1-5, the full variable domain is SQTIHQWPATLVQPVGSPLSLECTVEGTSNPNLYWYRQAAGRGLQLLFYSVGIGQISSEVPQNLSASRPQDRQFILSSKKLLLSDSGFYLCAWAPTDKGQPQHFGDGTRLSIL.

This clonotype was counted a few times. J is TRBJ1-6 and V is TRBV6-2 or TRBV6-3; 8 nucleotides align to TRBD1. The V gene end was trimmed by 5 bases and the J gene end by 9 bases; junction bases not matched to a gene: 12. This CDR3 has 16 residues. Germline V gene sequence: CDR1 MNHEY, CDR2 SVGEGT. The CDR3 DNA reads TGTGCCAGCAGTCAGCGCCGGGACAGGCACGGTTCACCCCTCCACTTT. Amino acids: CASSQRRDRHGSPLHF.

The V call is TRBV6-1, the J call TRBJ1-1; unclear D gene. The CDR3 is made up of 13 amino acids. Germline CDR1 reads MNHNS; CDR2 reads SASEGT. V was shortened by 6 bases and J by 10 bases, with 18 bases between the two germline ends. The CDR3 spells CASSQSGPLAAFF. Written as DNA, the CDR3 is TGTGCCAGCAGCCAAAGTGGGCCCCTTGCAGCTTTCTTT.

This chain uses TRBV14 with TRBJ2-2, with D maybe TRBD2 (6 bases). This CDR3 comprises 17 residues. Germline assignment: CDR1 SGHDN and CDR2 FVKESK. Trimming left V 0 bases short and J 5 bases short, with 16 bases between. CDR3 bases: TGTGCCAGCAGCCAAGAGTGCGGCGGGGCGCCTACCGGGGAGCTGTTTTTT. Amino acids: CASSQECGGAPTGELFF.

This clonotype appeared a few times. The V gene is TRBV6-1, the J gene TRBJ1-6; tentatively, D is TRBD1 (5 bases). V shed 8 bases and J shed 9 bases, with 11 bases lying between them. The CDR3 is made up of 12 amino acids. The germline gives CDR1 MNHNS, CDR2 SASEGT. CDR3 DNA sequence: TGTGCCAGCGGACCCGGGGGTTCACCCCTCCACTTT. As protein: CASGPGGSPLHF.

The J gene is TRBJ1-5, the V gene TRBV4-2; D is unclear. V was clipped by 4 bases and J by 0 bases, with 10 bases between them. The length of the CDR3 is 15 residues. Germline V gives CDR1 LGHNA, CDR2 YNFKEQ. The CDR3 reads CASSPQIDSNQPQHF. In DNA form, the CDR3 reads TGTGCCAGCAGCCCGCAGATCGATAGCAATCAGCCCCAGCATTTT.

This clonotype was seen many times. The V and J genes are TRBV28 and TRBJ1-5; possible D gene TRBD1, 5 bases. Germline V gene sequence: CDR1 MDHEN, CDR2 SYDVKM. This CDR3 comprises 20 residues. V was clipped by 5 bases and J by 0 bases, with 26 bases between them. The CDR3 region has the DNA TGTGCCAGCAGTCCCATCCTGGGGGGACGGGTGGGGTATAGCAATCAGCCCCAGCATTTT. Amino acids: CASSPILGGRVGYSNQPQHF.

There are a few counts of this clonotype. CDR3 sequence reads: CSARGYQGSPLHF. The CDR3 coding sequence is TGCAGTGCTAGAGGTTACCAGGGGTCACCCCTCCACTTT. The chain combines TRBV20-1 with TRBJ1-6; a weak D match, TRBD1 (6 bases). V lost 1 base, J lost 10 bases, and 11 bases lay in between. CDR3 length: 13 amino acids. The germline CDR1 and CDR2 sequences are DFQATT and SNEGSKA (reference sequence).

This clonotype turned up a few times. The chain joins TRBV7-3 to TRBJ1-1; D unresolved. The CDR3 is 15 residues long. The germline V gene encodes CDR1 SGHTA and CDR2 FQGTGA. Trimming took off 0 bases at V and 0 bases at J, with 8 bases between the two ends. CDR3 nucleotide sequence: TGTGCCAGCAGCTTAACGGCGGGCTTGAACACTGAAGCTTTCTTT. It specifies CASSLTAGLNTEAFF. Drawing the rest from reference TRBV7-3 and TRBJ1-1, the complete variable domain is GAGVSQTPSNKVTEKGKYVELRCDPISGHTALYWYRQSLGQGPEFLIYFQGTGAADDSGLPNDRFFAVRPEGSVSTLKIQRTERGDSAVYLCASSLTAGLNTEAFFGQGTRLTVV.

This clonotype was seen repeatedly, ten times or more. The V call is TRBV11-2, the J call TRBJ2-7, with 8 bases that match TRBD1. Germline V gives CDR1 SGHAT, CDR2 FQNNGV. Germline trimming cut 5 bases from V and 7 bases from J; bases unmatched to any gene: 7. The CDR3 length is 13 residues. CDR3 sequence: CASSRGQGLEQYF. DNA for the CDR3: TGTGCCAGCAGCAGAGGACAGGGCTTGGAGCAGTACTTC.

This clonotype was seen once. The CDR3 region is CASSIVGQGVDEQYF. The CDR3, as DNA: TGTGCCAGTAGTATAGTGGGACAAGGCGTGGACGAGCAGTACTTC. The gene calls are TRBV19 and TRBJ2-7, with D possibly TRBD1 on 6 matching bases. The CDR3 spans 15 residues. Germline V CDR1 and CDR2: LNHDA, SQIVND (reference sequence). V was cut by 1 base and J by 5 bases, with 15 bases left in between.

The table lists this clonotype with a few counts. V gene TRBV29-1 combines with J gene TRBJ1-2; unclear D gene. The CDR3 covers 12 residues. V dropped 4 bases and J dropped 8 bases, with 14 bases sitting between them. Per the germline V gene, CDR1 is SQVTM and CDR2 is ANQGSEA. CDR3 bases: TGCAGCGTTGTAACTGGACTACAAGGCTACACCTTC. This codes for CSVVTGLQGYTF.

In this sample, this clonotype turned up many times. The genes are TRBV11-2 and TRBJ2-7; D not resolved. CDR3 length: 13 residues. Germline V gene lookup returns CDR1 SGHAT and CDR2 FQNNGV. V dropped 3 bases and J dropped 3 bases, with 9 bases sitting between them. The CDR3 DNA follows: TGTGCCAGCAGCTTTAACCCCATCTACGAGCAGTACTTC. It yields the protein CASSFNPIYEQYF.

This clonotype was counted a few times. This chain uses TRBV12-3 or TRBV12-4 with TRBJ1-5; D unresolved. The CDR3 is 14 amino acids. Trimming cost V 6 bases and J 6 bases, with 15 bases left between them. In nucleotides, the CDR3 is TGTGCCAGCAGCCCCGGGTCTTCCCGTCAGCCCCAGCATTTT. It encodes CASSPGSSRQPQHF.